Following are 20 T cell receptor beta chains from one sample sequenced in a study of tumor-infiltrating lymphocytes in primary liver carcinoma. Total RNA (approximately 0.5 ug) served as template for TCR beta cDNA synthesis primed by a constant-region primer. ARM-PCR, slightly modified, supplied the TCR beta libraries through three nested multiplex PCR rounds. Amplification in the first two PCR rounds was performed using TRBV1-TRBV30 forward primers and a C-beta reverse primer for approximately 10 cycles each. Using its own MiXCR run on the multiplex PCR reads, TCRdb lists one record per CDR3 protein. The table includes about 64,000 distinct CDR3 sequences, 71% detected once. The tissue used was unsorted bulk material of about 19-33 mg. RNA and DNA were co-extracted from it with the AllPrep DNA/RNA mini kit. The sample taken for sequencing was liver tumor tissue from sampling region 4. The subset is: tumor region T4, right-lateral pole. The receptors shown here come from a man between 40 and 49 years old with primary liver carcinoma and hepatitis B virus infection.

The rearrangement uses TRBV11-1 and TRBJ2-1; TRBD2 might be the D (6 bases). The germline gives CDR1 SGHAT, CDR2 FQDESV (reference sequence). V lost 5 bases to trimming and J lost 7 bases, with 30 bases between them. The length of the CDR3 is 19 residues. The CDR3 protein is CASSTAGTVKSPISNEQFF. Here the CDR3 DNA reads TGTGCCAGCAGCACGGCCGGGACTGTCAAATCTCCTATCTCGAATGAGCAGTTCTTC.

This clonotype was seen at least ten times. The genes are TRBV28 and TRBJ2-7, with D possibly matching TRBD1 (6 bases). The CDR3 has 14 amino acids. CDR1 and CDR2 from the germline V gene are MDHEN and SYDVKM. V gave up 5 bases and J gave up 0 bases, with 11 bases separating them. CDR3 bases: TGTGCCAGCAGTCTGGACAGTTACTCCTACGAGCAGTACTTC. It yields the protein CASSLDSYSYEQYF.

As for this clonotype: A read error is possible here, since a much larger clone lies one base away. The CDR3 sequence is CASSEFSGSYNEQFF. The CDR3 region has the DNA TGTGCCAGCAGTGAATTTAGCGGGAGCTACAATGAGCAGTTCTTC. This sequence joins TRBV6-1 and TRBJ2-1; 9 nucleotides line up with TRBD2. Trimming removed 2 bases from V and 3 bases from J; junction bases left unmatched: 2. Per germline, CDR1 MNHNS and CDR2 SASEGT. The length of the CDR3 is 15 residues.

V is TRBV6-1 and J is TRBJ2-5, with D tentatively TRBD2 (5 bases). The CDR3 is made up of 15 amino acids. Trimming cost V 7 bases and J 2 bases, with 17 bases left between them. Germline V gene data show CDR1 as MNHNS and CDR2 as SASEGT. CDR3 nucleotides: TGTGCCAGCACCCCCTCTTGGAGGTGTCAAGAGACCCAGTACTTC. Translating it yields CASTPSWRCQETQYF.

The sample holds a few counts of this clonotype. This CDR3 is missing its conserved last phenylalanine or tryptophan, likely due to a read error. This sequence joins TRBV6-5 and TRBJ1-1; D remains unclear. Germline loops: CDR1 MNHEY, CDR2 SVGAGI. V was cut by 4 bases and J by 2 bases, with 8 bases left in between. The CDR3 consists of 13 residues. DNA for the CDR3: TGTGCCAGCAGTTCCTCAATAAACACTGAAGCTTTCCTT. Its translation is CASSSSINTEAFL.

There are a few counts of this clonotype. This may come from a read error, since a much larger clone is one base off. The chain uses TRBV4-1 and TRBJ2-5; TRBD2 might be the D (5 bases). CDR3 length: 16 amino acids. Germline CDR1 is MGHRA and CDR2 is YSYEKL. CDR3 loop: CVSSQDWGAHQETQYF. The CDR3 DNA reads TGCGTCAGCAGCCAAGATTGGGGAGCTCACCAAGAGACCCAGTACTTC.

The chain uses TRBV2 and TRBJ1-1, with a tentative D call TRBD1 (6 bases). This CDR3 is 12 amino acids long. Germline V lookup: CDR1 SNHLY, CDR2 FYNNEI. V gave up 2 bases and J gave up 5 bases, with 6 bases separating them. The CDR3 sequence: CASSEQGTEAFF. The CDR3 DNA follows: TGTGCCAGCAGTGAACAGGGGACTGAAGCTTTCTTT.

This clonotype was detected only once. One end of the junction varies from germline; a read error may be responsible. The chain has TRBV5-1 and TRBJ2-1; TRBD2 might be the D (5 bases). The CDR3 covers 15 residues. Per the germline V gene, CDR1 is SGHRS and CDR2 is YFSETQ. CDR3 sequence (DNA): TGCCCCAGCAGCTGGACTGGCAGCAGAGACAATGAGCAGTTCTTC. This sequence encodes CPSSWTGSRDNEQFF.

Only a few counts were recorded for this clonotype. The CDR3 sequence is CASSPSDRLDAAFF. DNA for the CDR3: TGTGCCAGCAGCCCTTCGGACAGGTTGGATGCGGCTTTCTTT. The chain recombines TRBV14 with TRBJ1-1; 7 bases line up with TRBD1. CDR3 length: 14 residues. Per the germline V gene, CDR1 is SGHDN and CDR2 is FVKESK. The J segment lost 11 bases and the V segment lost 4 bases, leaving 13 bases of the junction unmatched.

This clonotype has ten or more counts. Mismatch with germline at one junction end may stem from a read error. V is TRBV4-2 and J is TRBJ2-5; 12 bases align to TRBD1. The V gene's germline CDR1 is LGHNA and CDR2 YNFKEQ. This CDR3 comprises 16 residues. This chain's CDR3 is CASSQDGTGGQENQYF. The CDR3 DNA is TGTGCCAGCAGCCAAGACGGGACAGGGGGCCAAGAGAACCAGTACTTC.

This clonotype was found once. This chain connects TRBV7-8 to TRBJ2-3; TRBD1 matches 7 bases. This CDR3 has 13 amino acids. J lost 6 bases, V lost 8 bases, and 8 bases had no gene match. In germline, CDR1 is SGHVS, CDR2 FQNEAQ. Written as DNA, the CDR3 is TGTGCCAGCCAGGGGGTGGACGATGATACGCAGTATTTT. This codes for CASQGVDDDTQYF.

As to this clonotype: A much larger clone lies one base from this, so it may be a read error. J is TRBJ2-4 and V is TRBV7-9; a weak D match, TRBD2 (5 bases). Germline V gene lookup returns CDR1 SEHNR and CDR2 FQNEAQ (reference sequence). V dropped 5 bases and J dropped 2 bases, with 16 bases sitting between them. This CDR3 comprises 16 residues. The CDR3 region is CASSPGGGETKNIQYF. For the CDR3, the DNA is TGTGCCAGCAGCCCAGGCGGAGGTGAAACCAAAAACATTCAGTACTTC. The variable domain in full, completed from reference TRBV7-9 and TRBJ2-4, reads DTGVSQNPRHKITKRGQNVTFRCDPISEHNRLYWYRQTLGQGPEFLTYFQNEAQLEKSRLLSDRFSAERPKGSFSTLEIQRTEQGDSAMYLCASSPGGGETKNIQYFGAGTRLSVL.

J is TRBJ1-3 and V is TRBV5-5; D possibly corresponds to TRBD1 (5 bases). V was clipped by 4 bases and J by 1 base, with 18 bases between them. The CDR3 covers 17 residues. CDR1 is SGHKS, CDR2 YYEKEE, per germline (reference sequence). The chain's CDR3 is CASSAGTDPFSGNTIYF. In nucleotides, the CDR3 is TGTGCCAGCAGCGCCGGGACGGATCCCTTTTCTGGAAACACCATATATTTT.

On this clonotype: Mismatch with germline at one junction end may stem from a read error. The V and J genes are TRBV6-5 and TRBJ1-6, with 8 bases aligning to TRBD1. The CDR3 is 15 amino acids. Per the germline V gene, CDR1 is MNHEY and CDR2 is SVGAGI. Here the CDR3 reads CTSRHRGVNNPPLHF. DNA of the CDR3: TGTACCAGCAGGCACAGGGGGGTGAATAATCCACCCCTCCACTTT.

This chain's CDR3 is CASSGLAGCPDTQYF. The DNA for the CDR3 is TGTGCCAGCAGTGGCCTAGCGGGATGTCCAGATACGCAGTATTTT. The genes are TRBV6-1 and TRBJ2-3, with 9 bases lining up with TRBD2. The CDR3 runs to 15 residues. The germline CDR1 and CDR2 sequences are MNHNS and SASEGT. Unmatched junction bases numbered 6, after V lost 4 bases and J lost 4 bases.

With respect to this clonotype: A junction boundary mismatches the germline segment, possibly from a read error. The chain joins TRBV5-4 to TRBJ2-2; D possibly matches TRBD1 or TRBD2 (5 bases each). Germline CDR1 reads SGHNT; CDR2 reads YYREEE (reference sequence). This CDR3 is built from 13 residues. The DNA for the CDR3 is TGTACCAGCAGGAGGATGGGGACCGGGGAGCTGTTTTTC. Translated, it gives CTSRRMGTGELFF.

Concerning this clonotype itself: As the CDR3 is not closed by the conserved phenylalanine or tryptophan, this likely results from a read error. The chain is built from TRBV2 and TRBJ1-1; 7 positions match TRBD1. From germline, CDR1 is SNHLY and CDR2 FYNNEI. The CDR3 covers 14 residues. The chain's CDR3 is CASRVGGADTQAFL. CDR3 coding DNA: TGTGCCAGCAGGGTAGGGGGCGCGGACACTCAAGCTTTCCTT.

The chain is built from TRBV7-9 and TRBJ2-3; 10 bases match TRBD1. V lost 11 bases and J lost 2; bases outside the gene matches: 10. Germline lookup yields CDR1 SEHNR and CDR2 FQNEAQ (reference sequence). This CDR3 is built from 15 residues. This CDR3 is CAGSLRQGATDTQYF. The DNA for the CDR3 is TGTGCCGGTAGCCTAAGACAGGGGGCCACAGATACGCAGTATTTT.

Comments on this clonotype: Sequence at one end of the junction differs from germline and may be a read error. The rearrangement joins TRBV6-2 or TRBV6-3 to TRBJ2-1, with 16 bases matching TRBD2. This CDR3 is 19 amino acids long. From germline, CDR1 is MNHEY and CDR2 SVGEGT. CDR3 DNA sequence: TGTGCCAGCAGTTACGGGGGACTAGCGGGAGGGAACTCCTACAATGAGCAATTCTTC. Protein: CASSYGGLAGGNSYNEQFF.

A word on this clonotype: Possible read error: a much larger clone is one base away. The CDR3 DNA follows: TGTGCCAGCAGTACCACCCCAGTAGGTGGGCAGTTCTTC. This translates into CASSTTPVGGQFF. V is TRBV6-2 or TRBV6-3 and J is TRBJ2-1; D unclear. Trimming cost V 5 bases and J 12 bases, with 17 bases left between them. Germline V gives CDR1 MNHEY, CDR2 SVGEGT. The CDR3 is made up of 13 amino acids.